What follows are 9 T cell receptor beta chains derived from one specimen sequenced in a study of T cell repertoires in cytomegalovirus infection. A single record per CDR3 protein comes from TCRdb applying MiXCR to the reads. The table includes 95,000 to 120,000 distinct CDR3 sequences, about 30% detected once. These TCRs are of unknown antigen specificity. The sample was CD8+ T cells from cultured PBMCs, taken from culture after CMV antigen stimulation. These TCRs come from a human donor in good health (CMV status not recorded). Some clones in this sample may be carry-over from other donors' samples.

CDR3 sequence: CATSDSQDNEQFF. The CDR3 region has the DNA TGTGCCACCAGTGATTCACAGGACAATGAGCAGTTCTTC. This chain joins TRBV24-1 and TRBJ2-1, with a weak D call TRBD1 (5 bases). The CDR3 extends over 13 amino acids. Trimming removed 2 bases from V and 5 bases from J, with 6 bases in between. The V gene's germline CDR1 is KGHDR and CDR2 SFDVKD.

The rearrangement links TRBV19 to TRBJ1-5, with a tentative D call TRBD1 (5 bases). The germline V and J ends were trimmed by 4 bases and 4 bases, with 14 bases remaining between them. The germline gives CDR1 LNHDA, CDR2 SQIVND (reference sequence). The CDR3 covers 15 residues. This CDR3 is CASSRISGSNQPQHF. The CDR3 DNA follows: TGTGCCAGTAGTAGGATCTCAGGGAGTAATCAGCCCCAGCATTTT. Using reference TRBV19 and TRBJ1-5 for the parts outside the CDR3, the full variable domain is DGGITQSPKYLFRKEGQNVTLSCEQNLNHDAMYWYRQDPGQGLRLIYYSQIVNDFQKGDIAEGYSVSREKKESFPLTVTSAQKNPTAFYLCASSRISGSNQPQHFGDGTRLSIL.

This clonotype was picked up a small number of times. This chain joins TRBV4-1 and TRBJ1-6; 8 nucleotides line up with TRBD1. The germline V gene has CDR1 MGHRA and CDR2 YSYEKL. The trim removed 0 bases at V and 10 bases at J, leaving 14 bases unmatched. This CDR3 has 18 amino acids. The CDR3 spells CASSQDTWTGLIRSPLHF. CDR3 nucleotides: TGCGCCAGCAGCCAAGATACCTGGACAGGGTTGATCCGGTCACCCCTCCACTTT.

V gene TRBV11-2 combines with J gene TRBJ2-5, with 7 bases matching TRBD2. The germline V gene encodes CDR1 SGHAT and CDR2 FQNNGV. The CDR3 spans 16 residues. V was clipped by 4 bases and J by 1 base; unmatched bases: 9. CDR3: CASSSPAWGGQETQYF. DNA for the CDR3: TGTGCCAGCAGCTCCCCGGCGTGGGGGGGCCAAGAGACCCAGTACTTC.

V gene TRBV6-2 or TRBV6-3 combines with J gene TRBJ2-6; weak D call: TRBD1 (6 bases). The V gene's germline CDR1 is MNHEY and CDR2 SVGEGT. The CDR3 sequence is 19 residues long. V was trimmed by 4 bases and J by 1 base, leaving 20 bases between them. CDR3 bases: TGTGCCAGCAGTTCTACTACAGGGCTTCTGGCATCTGGGGCCAACGTCCTGACTTTC. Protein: CASSSTTGLLASGANVLTF.

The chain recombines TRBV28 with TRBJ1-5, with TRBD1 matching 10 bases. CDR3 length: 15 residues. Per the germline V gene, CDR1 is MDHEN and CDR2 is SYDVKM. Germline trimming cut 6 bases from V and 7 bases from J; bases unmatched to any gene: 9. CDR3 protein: CASSLPGQGTQPQHF. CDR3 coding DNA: TGTGCCAGCAGCCTACCGGGACAGGGGACACAGCCCCAGCATTTT.

The CDR3 here is CASSLGQGASPDTQYF. As DNA, the CDR3 is TGCGCCAGCAGCTTGGGACAGGGGGCGTCCCCAGATACGCAGTATTTT. V usage is TRBV5-1 and J usage is TRBJ2-3; 10 bases map to TRBD1. There are 16 residues in the CDR3. Germline lookup yields CDR1 SGHRS and CDR2 YFSETQ. V shed 0 bases and J 4 bases; nucleotides not matched to a gene: 5.

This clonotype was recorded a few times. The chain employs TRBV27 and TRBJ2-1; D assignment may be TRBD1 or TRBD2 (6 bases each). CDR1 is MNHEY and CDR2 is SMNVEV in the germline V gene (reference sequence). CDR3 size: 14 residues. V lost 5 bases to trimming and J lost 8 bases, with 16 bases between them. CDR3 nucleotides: TGTGCCAGCAGTCCCGGCCTGGGGGGCGATGAGCAGTTCTTC. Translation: CASSPGLGGDEQFF.

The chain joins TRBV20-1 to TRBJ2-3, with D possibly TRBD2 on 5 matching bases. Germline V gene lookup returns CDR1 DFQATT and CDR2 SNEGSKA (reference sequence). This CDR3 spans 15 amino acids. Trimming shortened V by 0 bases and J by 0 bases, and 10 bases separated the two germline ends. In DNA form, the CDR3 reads TGCAGTGCTAGAGATTTTAGGGAGAGCACAGATACGCAGTATTTT. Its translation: CSARDFRESTDTQYF.